These 12 T cell receptor beta chains were sequenced from one sample in a study of control samples from healthy donors and cancer patients. The table came from immunoSEQ multiplex PCR; TCRdb's copy has only in-frame clones and leaves some out. This sample's table reports roughly 190,000 clones. Sequencing input: blood. These receptors all come from a woman aged 25 to 39 in good health.

The V gene is TRBV30, the J gene TRBJ1-2; D not resolved. V was clipped by 5 bases and J by 5 bases, with 12 bases between them. The CDR3 spans 12 residues. CDR1 is GTSNPN and CDR2 is SVGIG in the germline V gene (reference sequence). In DNA form, the CDR3 reads TGTGCCTGGGCCGGGCCCTATTATGGCTACACCTTC. Translation gives CAWAGPYYGYTF.

This sequence joins TRBV24-1 and TRBJ2-1; 7 bases match TRBD2. Germline V lookup: CDR1 KGHDR, CDR2 SFDVKD. This CDR3 contains 15 residues. Germline trimming cut 3 bases from V and 1 base from J; bases unmatched to any gene: 2. The CDR3 loop reads CATSDPSGSYNEQFF. In nucleotides, the CDR3 is TGTGCCACCAGTGATCCTAGCGGTTCCTACAATGAGCAGTTCTTC.

The chain couples TRBV15 to TRBJ2-7; the D gene is possibly TRBD2 (6 bases). With 0 bases removed from V and 0 bases from J, the gap between germline ends came to 18 bases. The V gene's germline CDR1 is LNHNV and CDR2 YYDKDF (reference sequence). This CDR3 comprises 18 residues. The DNA for the CDR3 is TGTGCCACCAGCAGAGATTACCTTCGGATGGGGGGCTCCTACGAGCAGTACTTC. As protein: CATSRDYLRMGGSYEQYF.

CDR3 loop: CASSDPTGTDNEKLFF. Here the CDR3 DNA reads TGTGCCAGCAGTGACCCGACCGGGACAGATAATGAAAAACTGTTTTTT. The chain uses TRBV25-1 and TRBJ1-4; 7 bases map to TRBD1. V shed 3 bases, J shed 4 bases, and the junction held 8 bases outside the gene matches. The CDR3 consists of 16 residues. Germline V lookup: CDR1 MGHDK, CDR2 SYGVNS.

V is TRBV5-8 and J is TRBJ1-5; 9 bases align to TRBD1. This CDR3 has 17 amino acids. Germline V CDR1 and CDR2: SGHTS, YDEGEE. V dropped 3 bases and J dropped 3; count of bases not matched to a gene: 10. CDR3 loop: CASSWMGTGYVNQPQHF. The DNA of the CDR3 is TGTGCCAGCAGCTGGATGGGGACAGGGTATGTCAATCAGCCCCAGCATTTT.

The CDR3: CASSSHRGQKAGANVLTF. The CDR3 DNA reads as TGTGCCAGCAGTTCTCACAGGGGGCAGAAAGCTGGGGCCAACGTCCTGACTTTC. This chain uses TRBV3-1 (or the pseudogene TRBV3-2) with TRBJ2-6; 9 bases are a match to TRBD1. Germline trimming cut 6 bases from V and 2 bases from J; bases unmatched to any gene: 11. Looked up from germline, CDR1 is LGHDT and CDR2 is YNNKEL (reference sequence). This CDR3 contains 18 residues.

The genes are TRBV18 and TRBJ1-1; D might be TRBD1 (5 bases). There are 19 residues in the CDR3. The V gene's germline CDR1 is KGHSH and CDR2 LQKENI. V lost 0 bases, J lost 7 bases, and 27 bases lay in between. The CDR3 region is CASSPPFKAGRPGYLEAFF. CDR3 sequence (DNA): TGTGCCAGCTCACCACCCTTTAAAGCAGGGCGTCCCGGATACCTTGAAGCTTTCTTT.

The J gene is TRBJ1-6, the V gene TRBV11-2; TRBD1 aligns across 7 bases. CDR1 is SGHAT, CDR2 FQNNGV, per germline. The ends lost 4 bases at V and 7 bases at J; junction bases unmatched: 4. The CDR3 contains 14 residues. CDR3 protein: CASSSTGINSPLHF. DNA for the CDR3: TGTGCCAGCAGCTCGACAGGGATCAATTCACCCCTCCACTTT.

The chain joins TRBV16 to TRBJ2-5; either TRBD1 or TRBD2 may fit D (5 bases each). CDR3 size: 12 residues. CDR1 is KGHSY and CDR2 is FQNENV in the germline V gene. Trimming took 2 bases from V and 5 from J, leaving 6 bases between them. The CDR3 bases are TGTGCCAGCAGCCAAGGGGGTGAGACCCAGTACTTC. This gives the protein CASSQGGETQYF.

The J gene is TRBJ2-3, the V gene TRBV15; 10 bases map to TRBD1. The V gene end was trimmed by 1 base and the J gene end by 4 bases; junction bases not matched to a gene: 11. CDR1 is LNHNV, CDR2 YYDKDF, per germline (reference sequence). This CDR3 spans 18 amino acids. The CDR3 nucleotides read TGTGCCACCAGCAGAGTGATGACAGGGGGCGCAGGGGCAGATACGCAGTATTTT. Protein sequence: CATSRVMTGGAGADTQYF.

The chain employs TRBV6-2 or TRBV6-3 and TRBJ1-6; the match to TRBD1 covers 10 bases. Looked up from germline, CDR1 is MNHEY and CDR2 is SVGEGT. Unmatched junction bases numbered 6, after V lost 5 bases and J lost 5 bases. This CDR3 comprises 16 residues. CDR3 sequence (DNA): TGTGCCAGCAGTACTCGACAGGGGGCCAATAATTCACCCCTCCACTTT. Its protein product is CASSTRQGANNSPLHF.

This chain links TRBV11-2 with TRBJ2-2, with D perhaps matching TRBD2 (5 bases). Germline V CDR1 and CDR2: SGHAT, FQNNGV. Trimming pared 5 bases from V and 4 bases from J, leaving 23 bases between. The CDR3 length is 18 residues. The CDR3 reads CASSLSDLSYYPTGELFF. CDR3 DNA: TGTGCCAGCAGCCTCTCGGACTTGTCCTACTACCCCACCGGGGAGCTGTTTTTT.